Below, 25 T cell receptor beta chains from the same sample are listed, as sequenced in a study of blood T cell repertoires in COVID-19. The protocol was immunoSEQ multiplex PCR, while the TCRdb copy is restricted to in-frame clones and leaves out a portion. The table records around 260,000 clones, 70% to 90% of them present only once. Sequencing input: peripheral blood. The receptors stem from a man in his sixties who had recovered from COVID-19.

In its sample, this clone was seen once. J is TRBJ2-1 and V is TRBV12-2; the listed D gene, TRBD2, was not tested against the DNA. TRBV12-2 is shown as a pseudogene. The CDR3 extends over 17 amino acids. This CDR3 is CASRYVAVVLASNEQFF. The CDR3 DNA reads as TGTGCAAGTCGCTACGTCGCGGTCGTGCTAGCCAGCAATGAGCAGTTCTTC.

As DNA, the CDR3 is TGTGCCAGCAGTGACTCGGCAGGGAACTATGGCTACACCTTC. Its protein is CASSDSAGNYGYTF. The chain recombines TRBV6-4 with TRBJ1-2; TRBD1 is a possible D gene (5 bases). The ends were cut back, 0 bases at V and 2 bases at J, with 7 bases in the middle. Germline V CDR1 and CDR2: MRHNA, SNTAGT. This CDR3 region has 14 residues.

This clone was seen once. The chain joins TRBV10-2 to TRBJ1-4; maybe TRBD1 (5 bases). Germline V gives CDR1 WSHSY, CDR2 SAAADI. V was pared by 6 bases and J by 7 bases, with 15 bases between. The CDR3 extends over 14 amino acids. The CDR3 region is CASSRAPAGEKLFF. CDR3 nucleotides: TGCGCCAGCAGCAGGGCCCCAGCTGGTGAAAAACTGTTTTTT.

CDR3: CASSPDSSPYNEQFF. Written as DNA, the CDR3 is TGTGCCAGCAGCCCCGACAGTTCCCCCTACAATGAGCAGTTCTTC. The chain uses TRBV3-1 (or the pseudogene TRBV3-2) and TRBJ2-1; D perhaps matches TRBD1 (5 bases). CDR1 LGHDT and CDR2 YNNKEL come from the germline V gene (reference sequence). This CDR3 spans 15 amino acids. V was clipped by 4 bases and J by 2 bases, with 12 bases between them.

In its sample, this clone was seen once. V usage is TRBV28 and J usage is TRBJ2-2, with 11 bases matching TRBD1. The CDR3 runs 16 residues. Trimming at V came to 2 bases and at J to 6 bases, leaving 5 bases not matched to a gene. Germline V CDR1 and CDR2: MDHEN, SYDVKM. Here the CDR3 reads CASSLPGQGAAGELFF. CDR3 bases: TGTGCCAGCAGTTTACCCGGACAGGGGGCGGCCGGGGAGCTGTTTTTT.

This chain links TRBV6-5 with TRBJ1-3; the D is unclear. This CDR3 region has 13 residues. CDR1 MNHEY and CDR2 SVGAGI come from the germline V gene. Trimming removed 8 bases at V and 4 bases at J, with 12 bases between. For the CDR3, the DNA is TGTGCCAGCGCGGATGGGTTGGGAAACACCATATATTTT. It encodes CASADGLGNTIYF.

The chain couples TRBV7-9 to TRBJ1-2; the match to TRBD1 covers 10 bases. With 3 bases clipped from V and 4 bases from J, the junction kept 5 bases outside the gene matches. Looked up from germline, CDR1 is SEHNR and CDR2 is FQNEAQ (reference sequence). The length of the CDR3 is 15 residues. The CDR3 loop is CASSLGQGKRYGYTF. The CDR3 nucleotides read TGTGCCAGCAGCTTGGGACAGGGGAAACGCTATGGCTACACCTTC.

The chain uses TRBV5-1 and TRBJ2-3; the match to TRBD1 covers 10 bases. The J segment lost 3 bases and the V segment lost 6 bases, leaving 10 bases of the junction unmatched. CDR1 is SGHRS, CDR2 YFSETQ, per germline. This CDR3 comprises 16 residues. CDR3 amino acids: CASTDRGNHETDTQYF. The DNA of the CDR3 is TGCGCCAGCACGGACAGGGGGAATCATGAAACAGATACGCAGTATTTT. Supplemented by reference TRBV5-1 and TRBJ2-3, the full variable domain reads KAGVTQTPRYLIKTRGQQVTLSCSPISGHRSVSWYQQTPGQGLQFLFEYFSETQRNKGNFPGRFSGRQFSNSRSEMNVSTLELGDSALYLCASTDRGNHETDTQYFGPGTRLTVL.

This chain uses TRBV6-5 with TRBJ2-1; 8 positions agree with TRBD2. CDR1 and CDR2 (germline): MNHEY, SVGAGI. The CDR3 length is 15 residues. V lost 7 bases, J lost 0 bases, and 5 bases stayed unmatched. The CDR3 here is CASKIAGISYNEQFF. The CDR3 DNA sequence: TGTGCCAGCAAAATAGCGGGAATCTCCTACAATGAGCAGTTCTTC.

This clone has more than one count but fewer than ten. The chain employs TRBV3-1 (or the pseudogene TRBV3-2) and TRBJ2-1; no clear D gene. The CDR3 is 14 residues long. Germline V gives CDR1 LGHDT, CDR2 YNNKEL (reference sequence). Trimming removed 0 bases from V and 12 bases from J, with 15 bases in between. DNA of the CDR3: TGTGCCAGCAGCCAAGATCTGGTTTCCGGTTTGCAGTTCTTC. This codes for CASSQDLVSGLQFF.

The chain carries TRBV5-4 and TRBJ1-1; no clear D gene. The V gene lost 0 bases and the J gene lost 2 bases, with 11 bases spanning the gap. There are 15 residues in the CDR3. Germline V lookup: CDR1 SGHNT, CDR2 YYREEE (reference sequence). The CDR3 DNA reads TGTGCCAGCAGCTTGGATTTACAGATTAACACTGAAGCTTTCTTT. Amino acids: CASSLDLQINTEAFF.

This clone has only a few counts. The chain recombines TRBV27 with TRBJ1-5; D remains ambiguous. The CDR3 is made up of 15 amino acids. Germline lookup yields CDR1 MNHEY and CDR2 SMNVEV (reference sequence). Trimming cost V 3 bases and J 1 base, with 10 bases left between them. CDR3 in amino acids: CASSFRENSNQPQHF. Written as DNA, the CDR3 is TGTGCCAGCAGTTTTCGAGAAAACAGCAATCAGCCCCAGCATTTT.

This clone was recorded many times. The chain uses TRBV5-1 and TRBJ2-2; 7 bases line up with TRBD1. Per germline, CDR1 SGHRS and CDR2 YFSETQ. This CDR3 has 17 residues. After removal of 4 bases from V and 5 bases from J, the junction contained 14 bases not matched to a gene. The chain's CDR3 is CASSPALGQVATGELFF. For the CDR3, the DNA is TGCGCCAGCAGCCCGGCCCTTGGACAGGTGGCAACCGGGGAGCTGTTTTTT.

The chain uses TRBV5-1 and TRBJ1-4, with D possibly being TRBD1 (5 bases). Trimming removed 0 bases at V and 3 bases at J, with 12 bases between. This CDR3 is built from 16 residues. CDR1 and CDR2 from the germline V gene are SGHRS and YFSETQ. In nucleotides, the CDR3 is TGCGCCAGCAGCTTGGATAGCGGGGCTTCTAATGAAAAACTGTTTTTT. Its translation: CASSLDSGASNEKLFF.

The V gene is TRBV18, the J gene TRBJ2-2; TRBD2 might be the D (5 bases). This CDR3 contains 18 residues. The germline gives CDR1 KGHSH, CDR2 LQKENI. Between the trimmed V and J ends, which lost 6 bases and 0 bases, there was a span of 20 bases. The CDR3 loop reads CASSPRGLANTNTGELFF. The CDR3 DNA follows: TGTGCCAGCTCGCCTCGCGGTCTAGCTAATACGAACACCGGGGAGCTGTTTTTT. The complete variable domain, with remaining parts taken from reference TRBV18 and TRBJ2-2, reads NAGVMQNPRHLVRRRGQEARLRCSPMKGHSHVYWYRQLPEEGLKFMVYLQKENIIDESGMPKERFSAEFPKEGPSILRIQQVVRGDSAAYFCASSPRGLANTNTGELFFGEGSRLTVL.

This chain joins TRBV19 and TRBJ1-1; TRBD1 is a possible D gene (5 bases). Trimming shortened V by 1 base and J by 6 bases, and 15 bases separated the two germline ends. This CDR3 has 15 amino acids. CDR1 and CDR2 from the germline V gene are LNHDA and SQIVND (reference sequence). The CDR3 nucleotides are TGTGCCAGTAGTATAGTTACAGGCCACGGGTCTGAAGCTTTCTTT. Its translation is CASSIVTGHGSEAFF.

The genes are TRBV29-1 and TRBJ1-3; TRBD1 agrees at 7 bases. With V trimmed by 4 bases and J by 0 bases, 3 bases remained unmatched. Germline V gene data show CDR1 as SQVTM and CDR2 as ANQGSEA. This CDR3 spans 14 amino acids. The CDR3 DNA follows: TGCAGCGTTGGAACAGGGGTCTCTGGAAACACCATATATTTT. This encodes CSVGTGVSGNTIYF.

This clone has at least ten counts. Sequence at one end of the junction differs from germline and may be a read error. The CDR3 DNA follows: TGCAGTGCTAGCAGAGACAGTTTCGGCTTC. It is translated as CSASRDSFGF. V gene TRBV20-1 combines with J gene TRBJ1-2, with D possibly being TRBD1 (5 bases). The CDR3 has 10 amino acids. The V gene's germline CDR1 is DFQATT and CDR2 SNEGSKA (reference sequence).

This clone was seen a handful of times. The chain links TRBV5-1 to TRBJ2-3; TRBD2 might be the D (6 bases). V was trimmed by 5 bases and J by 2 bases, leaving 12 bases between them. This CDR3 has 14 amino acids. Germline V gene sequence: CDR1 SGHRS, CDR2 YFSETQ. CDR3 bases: TGCGCCAGCAGGGCGGGATCCCCCACAGATACGCAGTATTTT. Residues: CASRAGSPTDTQYF.

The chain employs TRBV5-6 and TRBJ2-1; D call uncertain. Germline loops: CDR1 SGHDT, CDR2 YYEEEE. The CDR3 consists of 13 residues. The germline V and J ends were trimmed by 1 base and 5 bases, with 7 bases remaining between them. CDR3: CASSLRRHNEQFF. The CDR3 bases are TGTGCCAGCAGCTTGCGGAGACACAATGAGCAGTTCTTC.

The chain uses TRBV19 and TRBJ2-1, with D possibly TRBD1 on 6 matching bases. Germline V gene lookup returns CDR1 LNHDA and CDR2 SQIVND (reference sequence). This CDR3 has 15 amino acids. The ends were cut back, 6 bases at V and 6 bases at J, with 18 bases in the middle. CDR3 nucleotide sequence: TGTGCCAGTAGAGGCCGAGCGGACAGAATCAATGAGCAGTTCTTC. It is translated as CASRGRADRINEQFF.

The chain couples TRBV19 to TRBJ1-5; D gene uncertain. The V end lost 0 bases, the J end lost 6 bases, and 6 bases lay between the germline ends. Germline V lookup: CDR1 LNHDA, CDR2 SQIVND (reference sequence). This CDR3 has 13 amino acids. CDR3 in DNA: TGTGCCAGTAGTATAGAGGAGTCTCAGCCCCAGCATTTT. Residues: CASSIEESQPQHF.

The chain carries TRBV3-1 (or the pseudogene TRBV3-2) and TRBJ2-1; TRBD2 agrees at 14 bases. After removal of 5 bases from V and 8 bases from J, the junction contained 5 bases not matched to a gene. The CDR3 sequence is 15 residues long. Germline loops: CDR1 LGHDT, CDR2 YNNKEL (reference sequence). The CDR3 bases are TGTGCCAGCAGCGACCGGACTAGCGGGAGGCATGAGCAGTTCTTC. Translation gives CASSDRTSGRHEQFF.

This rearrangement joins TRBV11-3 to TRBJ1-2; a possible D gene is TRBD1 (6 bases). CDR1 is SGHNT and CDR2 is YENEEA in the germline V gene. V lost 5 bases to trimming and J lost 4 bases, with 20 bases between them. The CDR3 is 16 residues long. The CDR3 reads CASSPTLQGSLYGYTF. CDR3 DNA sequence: TGTGCCAGCAGCCCAACGCTACAGGGATCCCTCTATGGCTACACCTTC. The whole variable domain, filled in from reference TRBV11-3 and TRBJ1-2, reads EAGVVQSPRYKIIEKKQPVAFWCNPISGHNTLYWYLQNLGQGPELLIRYENEEAVDDSQLPKDRFSAERLKGVDSTLKIQPAELGDSAVYLCASSPTLQGSLYGYTFGSGTRLTVV.

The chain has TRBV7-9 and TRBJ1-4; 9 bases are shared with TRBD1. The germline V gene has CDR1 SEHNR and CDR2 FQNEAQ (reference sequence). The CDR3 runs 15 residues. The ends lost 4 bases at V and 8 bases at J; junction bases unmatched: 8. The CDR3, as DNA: TGTGCCAGCAGCTCCGAAATGGACAGGGGCGAAAAACTGTTTTTT. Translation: CASSSEMDRGEKLFF.